Listed below are T cell receptor beta chains from one sample, sequenced in a study of cytomegalovirus exposure and HLA in healthy donors. Clones were sequenced by immunoSEQ multiplex PCR, and TCRdb holds only the in-frame ones, with some missing. The data show approximately 170,000 clones, around 78% seen once. Sample: PBMCs. These receptors all come from a woman aged 30 to 39 in good health and CMV-seropositive. Both conserved end residues are part of each CDR3. A D gene is named only where the DNA matches it firmly. Where a row states a size, it is once, few, many or the class of an expanded clone; other rows omit it.

v_gene: TRBV5-1; j_gene: TRBJ2-1; d_gene: .; abundance: .; CDR3nt: TGCGCCAGCAGCTTGGGCGGAGTTTCCTACAATGAGCAGTTCTTC; CDR3aa: CASSLGGVSYNEQFF
v_gene: TRBV5-1; j_gene: TRBJ1-6; d_gene: TRBD1; abundance: .; CDR3nt: TGCGCCAGCAGAGGGAACACAGGGGGCAATTCACCCCTCCACTTT; CDR3aa: CASRGNTGGNSPLHF
v_gene: TRBV5-1; j_gene: TRBJ2-7; d_gene: .; abundance: .; CDR3nt: TGCGCCAGCAGCTTGGTTGCGGTTTCCTACGAGCAGTACTTC; CDR3aa: CASSLVAVSYEQYF
v_gene: TRBV28; j_gene: TRBJ1-1; d_gene: .; abundance: few; CDR3nt: TGTGCCAGCAGTTTCGAGGAGGGAGCTTTCTTT; CDR3aa: CASSFEEGAFF
v_gene: TRBV2; j_gene: TRBJ2-2; d_gene: .; abundance: .; CDR3nt: TGTGCCAGCAGGGCCGGGACTCTCGGACTTAACACCGGGGAGCTGTTTTTT; CDR3aa: CASRAGTLGLNTGELFF
v_gene: TRBV4-3; j_gene: TRBJ2-3; d_gene: .; abundance: .; CDR3nt: TGCGCCAGCAGCCGAGGTGGAGATACGCAGTATTTT; CDR3aa: CASSRGGDTQYF
v_gene: TRBV7-9; j_gene: TRBJ2-1; d_gene: .; abundance: .; CDR3nt: TGTGCCAGCAGCTTACTCGGGTACAATGAGCAGTTCTTC; CDR3aa: CASSLLGYNEQFF
v_gene: TRBV28; j_gene: TRBJ1-1; d_gene: TRBD1; abundance: .; CDR3nt: TGTGCCAGCAGAGCCCCGGGCAGGGGGATGAACACTGAAGCTTTCTTT; CDR3aa: CASRAPGRGMNTEAFF
v_gene: TRBV5-8; j_gene: TRBJ1-5; d_gene: .; abundance: .; CDR3nt: TGTGCCAGCAGCTTGGGACACCGCGGCAATCAGCCCCAGCATTTT; CDR3aa: CASSLGHRGNQPQHF
v_gene: TRBV5-1; j_gene: TRBJ1-2; d_gene: .; abundance: .; CDR3nt: TGCGCCAGCAGCCCCGGACAGCCAGGCTATGGCTACACCTTC; CDR3aa: CASSPGQPGYGYTF
v_gene: TRBV11-2; j_gene: TRBJ2-5; d_gene: .; abundance: .; CDR3nt: TGTGCCAGCAGCCGAACAAATTCAAGGGGGAGCCAGTACTTC; CDR3aa: CASSRTNSRGSQYF
v_gene: TRBV7-2; j_gene: TRBJ1-5; d_gene: .; abundance: .; CDR3nt: TGTGCCAGCAGCCAAAGCGCGGGGGGGAAACTGCAGCCCCAGCATTTT; CDR3aa: CASSQSAGGKLQPQHF
v_gene: TRBV10-2; j_gene: TRBJ2-3; d_gene: .; abundance: .; CDR3nt: TGCGCCAGCAGGTCGGATACGCAGTATTTT; CDR3aa: CASRSDTQYF
v_gene: TRBV2; j_gene: TRBJ2-7; d_gene: TRBD1; abundance: .; CDR3nt: TGTGCCAGCAGCGAACAGGGGATCCCGATTCCCTACGAGCAGTACTTC; CDR3aa: CASSEQGIPIPYEQYF
v_gene: TRBV5-4; j_gene: TRBJ2-5; d_gene: .; abundance: few; CDR3nt: TGTGCCAGCAGCCTCAATCAGGGGTACCAAGAGACCCAGTACTTC; CDR3aa: CASSLNQGYQETQYF